Below are 20 T cell receptor beta chains sequenced from a single sample in a study of cytomegalovirus exposure and HLA in healthy donors. The PCR ran on 60 Vbeta and 13 Jbeta primers. Method: immunoSEQ multiplex PCR; TCRdb's copy keeps in-frame clones and lacks some. Of 90,000 to 95,000 clones listed, approximately 81% are singletons. The material sequenced was PBMCs. Source of these receptors: a girl aged 2 to 9 in good health and CMV-seropositive.

This chain joins TRBV1 and TRBJ2-5; the D segment call TRBD2 is taken from the table without a DNA check. TRBV1 is assigned pseudogene status. The CDR3 extends over 15 amino acids. The CDR3 here is CTSSQDLAGVGTQYF. CDR3 DNA sequence: TGCACCAGCAGCCAAGACCTAGCGGGGGTGGGGACCCAGTACTTC.

On this clone: This CDR3 is also generated by other DNA sequences in the sample. This chain connects TRBV4-3 to TRBJ2-7; 10 bases agree with TRBD1. J was trimmed by 1 base and V by 5 bases; bases with no gene match: 5. The CDR3 sequence is 15 residues long. In germline, CDR1 is LGHNA, CDR2 YSLEER. The CDR3 DNA is TGCGCCAGCAGCTACGGACAGGGGGTATCCTACGAGCAGTACTTC. It encodes CASSYGQGVSYEQYF.

The J gene is TRBJ2-7, the V gene TRBV27; perhaps TRBD1 as D (5 bases). The ends were cut back, 3 bases at V and 5 bases at J, with 11 bases in the middle. The CDR3 extends over 13 amino acids. Germline V gene data show CDR1 as MNHEY and CDR2 as SMNVEV (reference sequence). Here the CDR3 DNA reads TGTGCCAGCAGTTTTCAGGGAAGGGACGAGCAGTACTTC. It is translated as CASSFQGRDEQYF.

The rearrangement links TRBV4-3 to TRBJ2-7, with 8 nucleotides matching TRBD2. Germline assignment: CDR1 LGHNA and CDR2 YSLEER. V shed 4 bases and J 5 bases; nucleotides not matched to a gene: 10. This CDR3 has 15 amino acids. The DNA for the CDR3 is TGCGCCAGCAGCCGGGGAGCGGGAGACCGCGACGAGCAGTACTTC. Its translation: CASSRGAGDRDEQYF.

V is TRBV27 and J is TRBJ2-7, with 14 bases identical to TRBD2. This CDR3 comprises 16 residues. The V gene end was trimmed by 6 bases and the J gene end by 3 bases; junction bases not matched to a gene: 7. Germline lookup yields CDR1 MNHEY and CDR2 SMNVEV (reference sequence). CDR3 residues: CASRGLAGDGGYEQYF. CDR3 DNA sequence: TGTGCCAGCAGGGGACTAGCGGGAGACGGTGGCTACGAGCAGTACTTC.

The chain employs TRBV25-1 and TRBJ2-7; 13 bases agree with TRBD2. The J call may be incorrect, as the DNA end agrees better with TRBJ2-1. The CDR3 is made up of 14 amino acids. Germline CDR1 and CDR2: MGHDK and SYGVNS. Here the CDR3 reads CASSWTSGSNEQFF. As DNA, the CDR3 is TGTGCCAGCAGTTGGACTAGCGGGAGTAATGAGCAGTTCTTC.

In its sample, this clone was seen a few times. The rearrangement joins TRBV11-2 to TRBJ2-3, with 12 bases fitting TRBD2. This CDR3 has 16 amino acids. V trimming: 4 bases; J trimming: 5 bases; junction bases outside the gene matches: 7. Germline CDR1 reads SGHAT; CDR2 reads FQNNGV. The CDR3 reads CASSSRLAGVLDTQYF. DNA for the CDR3: TGTGCCAGCAGCTCCAGACTAGCGGGAGTTTTAGATACGCAGTATTTT.

This sequence joins TRBV18 and TRBJ1-5, with a possible D match to TRBD1 (6 bases). The CDR3 is made up of 14 amino acids. The V gene's germline CDR1 is KGHSH and CDR2 LQKENI. V dropped 0 bases and J dropped 9 bases, with 12 bases sitting between them. The CDR3 spells CASSPPDRTRPQHF. CDR3 nucleotides: TGTGCCAGCTCACCACCCGACAGGACTCGGCCCCAGCATTTT.

The V call is TRBV30, the J call TRBJ2-7; 8 nucleotides agree with TRBD2. Germline V gives CDR1 GTSNPN, CDR2 SVGIG (reference sequence). The V gene end was trimmed by 1 base and the J gene end by 6 bases; junction bases not matched to a gene: 8. The CDR3 is 14 amino acids. CDR3 coding DNA: TGTGCCTGGAGTGATAGCGGGAAGTACGCCGAGCAGTACTTC. The encoded protein is CAWSDSGKYAEQYF.

V is TRBV6-4 and J is TRBJ1-1; D not resolved. Trimming pared 11 bases from V and 0 bases from J, leaving 13 bases between. Germline V gene lookup returns CDR1 MRHNA and CDR2 SNTAGT. The CDR3 sequence is 13 residues long. CDR3 in amino acids: CAPVGDVNTEAFF. CDR3 nucleotide sequence: TGTGCCCCCGTCGGGGATGTGAACACTGAAGCTTTCTTT.

The CDR3 loop reads CASSLVGGSRGTQYF. CDR3 nucleotides: TGTGCCAGCAGCTTGGTTGGAGGGTCACGAGGTACGCAGTATTTT. This chain joins TRBV5-4 and TRBJ2-3; tentative D call: TRBD2 (6 bases). V lost 0 bases, J lost 8 bases, and 16 bases lay in between. Germline CDR1 SGHNT, CDR2 YYREEE (reference sequence). This CDR3 region has 15 residues.

The CDR3 spells CAWIRQGSTDTQYF. CDR3 sequence (DNA): TGTGCCTGGATTAGACAGGGGAGCACAGATACGCAGTATTTT. The chain combines TRBV30 with TRBJ2-3; 8 positions match TRBD1. Germline lookup yields CDR1 GTSNPN and CDR2 SVGIG (reference sequence). The CDR3 sequence is 14 residues long. Trimming at V came to 4 bases and at J to 0 bases, leaving 3 bases not matched to a gene.

The gene calls are TRBV19 and TRBJ1-1; the match to TRBD1 covers 8 bases. Unmatched junction bases numbered 7, after V lost 5 bases and J lost 5 bases. The CDR3 runs 14 residues. The germline CDR1 and CDR2 sequences are LNHDA and SQIVND (reference sequence). This CDR3 is CASSRGQGDTEAFF. The DNA of the CDR3 is TGTGCCAGTAGTCGTGGACAGGGAGATACTGAAGCTTTCTTT.

As to this clone: The sample has other DNA sequences that encode this CDR3 too. The chain joins TRBV29-1 to TRBJ1-2, with TRBD1 matching 7 bases. This CDR3 region has 10 residues. Germline-derived CDR1 and CDR2 are SQVTM and ANQGSEA. With V trimmed by 4 bases and J by 8 bases, 1 base remained unmatched. CDR3 in amino acids: CSVVQGGYTF. In nucleotides, the CDR3 is TGCAGCGTTGTACAGGGGGGCTACACCTTC.

This rearrangement joins TRBV5-1 to TRBJ1-1, with 10 positions matching TRBD1. J gave up 3 bases and V 4 bases, and 6 bases lay outside the gene matches. CDR3 size: 15 residues. CDR1 and CDR2 (germline): SGHRS, YFSETQ. The CDR3 spells CASSRQGARDTEAFF. Written as DNA, the CDR3 is TGCGCCAGCAGCCGACAGGGGGCGAGGGACACTGAAGCTTTCTTT.

This clone was seen only a few times. V is TRBV7-2 and J is TRBJ2-7; 7 bases are shared with TRBD1. This CDR3 has 14 amino acids. V shed 5 bases and J 0 bases; nucleotides not matched to a gene: 4. CDR1 and CDR2 (germline): SGHTA, FQGNSA. The CDR3 reads CASSTRDSSYEQYF. In nucleotides, the CDR3 is TGTGCCAGCAGCACCCGGGACAGCTCCTACGAGCAGTACTTC. Filled out from reference TRBV7-2 and TRBJ2-7, the complete variable domain reads GAGVSQSPSNKVTEKGKDVELRCDPISGHTALYWYRQSLGQGLEFLIYFQGNSAPDKSGLPSDRFSAERTGGSVSTLTIQRTQQEDSAVYLCASSTRDSSYEQYFGPGTRLTVT.

This clone was found a few times. The V call is TRBV9, the J call TRBJ2-7, with no clear D. Looked up from germline, CDR1 is SGDLS and CDR2 is YYNGEE. The CDR3 contains 16 residues. The V end was cut by 0 bases, the J end by 2 bases, with 15 bases between. The CDR3 sequence is CASSVGAQRLPYEQYF. The CDR3 nucleotides are TGTGCCAGCAGCGTAGGAGCCCAGCGACTTCCCTACGAGCAGTACTTC.

The gene calls are TRBV30 and TRBJ2-2, with a weak D call TRBD2 (5 bases). Germline CDR1 GTSNPN, CDR2 SVGIG (reference sequence). Between the trimmed V and J ends, which lost 1 base and 5 bases, there was a span of 14 bases. The CDR3 has 15 amino acids. The CDR3 region is CAWSGRESRTGELFF. As DNA, the CDR3 is TGTGCCTGGAGTGGACGGGAAAGTCGTACCGGGGAGCTGTTTTTT.

The genes are TRBV13 and TRBJ2-2, with 9 nucleotides matching TRBD2. This CDR3 is built from 15 residues. Germline CDR1 is PRHDT and CDR2 is FYEKMQ (reference sequence). V lost 7 bases and J lost 0; bases outside the gene matches: 3. The CDR3 coding sequence is TGTGCCAGCACTTTAGCGGGAGCGAACACCGGGGAGCTGTTTTTT. Amino acids: CASTLAGANTGELFF.

This clone was detected only a few times. Here the CDR3 reads CASSLGQDSNQPQHF. CDR3 bases: TGTGCCAGCAGCCTGGGACAGGATAGCAATCAGCCCCAGCATTTT. The gene calls are TRBV6-5 and TRBJ1-5, with 8 nucleotides matching TRBD1. There are 15 residues in the CDR3. CDR1 is MNHEY, CDR2 SVGAGI, per germline. J lost 0 bases, V lost 6 bases, and 4 bases had no gene match.